The 5 T cell receptor beta chains below were found in one sample sequenced in a study of blood T cell repertoires in COVID-19 (TCRdb year 2020). Libraries came from the immunoSEQ multiplex PCR assay. This is the immuneACCESS table as TCRdb keeps it, with only in-frame sequences that have V and J called. A part of the clones is gone; compared with another copy, unresolved V genes explain less than half, and the rest is unexplained. This sample has about 110,000 clones in its table, and 90% to 95% of those were observed once. The top ten clones comprise 1% to 1.5% of the sample. Sequencing input: peripheral blood. The source of these receptors is a woman aged 25 to 39 with acute or convalescent COVID-19.

The chain couples TRBV14 to TRBJ1-1; D ambiguous. This CDR3 has 15 amino acids. The V gene lost 1 base and the J gene lost 1 base, with 10 bases spanning the gap. Germline V lookup: CDR1 SGHDN, CDR2 FVKESK. CDR3 sequence (DNA): TGTGCCAGCAGCCAAGGGGCAGGCAGGAACACTGAAGCTTTCTTT. Protein: CASSQGAGRNTEAFF.

J is TRBJ1-2 and V is TRBV6-6; 11 bases agree with TRBD1. The J segment lost 8 bases and the V segment lost 6 bases, leaving 20 bases of the junction unmatched. The CDR3 totals 18 residues. The germline gives CDR1 MNHNY, CDR2 SVGAGI (reference sequence). CDR3 residues: CASSRGGQGARPVSGYTF. In nucleotides, the CDR3 is TGTGCCAGCAGCCGAGGTGGACAGGGGGCGCGCCCCGTGTCGGGCTACACCTTC.

This clone was detected a few times. The rearrangement joins TRBV9 to TRBJ2-3; 8 bases line up with TRBD2. Losses at the gene ends were 0 bases for V and 2 bases for J; bases not matched to a gene: 2. The germline V gene has CDR1 SGDLS and CDR2 YYNGEE. The CDR3 loop spans 15 amino acids. The CDR3 region is CASSVAGGNTDTQYF. The CDR3 bases are TGTGCCAGCAGCGTAGCGGGAGGGAACACAGATACGCAGTATTTT.

This rearrangement joins TRBV4-2 to TRBJ1-1; weak D call: TRBD1 (5 bases). The V gene's germline CDR1 is LGHNA and CDR2 YNFKEQ. There are 14 residues in the CDR3. Trimming pared 1 base from V and 1 base from J, leaving 7 bases between. The CDR3 DNA is TGTGCCAGCAGCCAAGGGACACGGAACACTGAAGCTTTCTTT. Its translation: CASSQGTRNTEAFF.

The chain couples TRBV2 to TRBJ1-1; possibly TRBD1 for D (5 bases). The CDR3 sequence is 13 residues long. The V and J ends lost 6 bases and 4 bases respectively, with 12 bases between them. Germline-derived CDR1 and CDR2 are SNHLY and FYNNEI. The CDR3 sequence: CASRNGGSTEAFF. The CDR3 DNA reads as TGTGCCAGCAGAAACGGGGGGTCCACTGAAGCTTTCTTT.